This T cell receptor (beta chain) was retrieved from a study of blood T cell repertoires in COVID-19. Study-level background: The United States, Italy and Spain supplied acute and convalescent COVID-19 samples. Nucleic acid was either cDNA or gDNA, and it came from T cells, B-cell-depleted T cells, or PBMCs.

Original processing methods: Amplified reference gene primers provided the basis for estimating nucleated cell counts. Produced via immunoSEQ multiplex PCR; TCRdb's table is partial and in-frame only. V, J and clone size were drawn from that table, and D and trimming were deduced from the DNA. The table includes under 200,000 clones, roughly 81% detected once. This CDR3 contains 13 residues. Trimming left V 5 bases short and J 7 bases short, with 9 bases between. CDR1 SGHVS and CDR2 FQNEAQ come from the germline V gene. The sequenced material came from peripheral blood. V and J are TRBV7-8 and TRBJ1-6, with D unclear. The origin of this receptor is a woman older than 75 with acute or convalescent COVID-19. CDR3 nucleotide sequence: TGTGCCAGCAGCACCAGGTTAAATTCACCCCTCCACTTT. It encodes CASSTRLNSPLHF.